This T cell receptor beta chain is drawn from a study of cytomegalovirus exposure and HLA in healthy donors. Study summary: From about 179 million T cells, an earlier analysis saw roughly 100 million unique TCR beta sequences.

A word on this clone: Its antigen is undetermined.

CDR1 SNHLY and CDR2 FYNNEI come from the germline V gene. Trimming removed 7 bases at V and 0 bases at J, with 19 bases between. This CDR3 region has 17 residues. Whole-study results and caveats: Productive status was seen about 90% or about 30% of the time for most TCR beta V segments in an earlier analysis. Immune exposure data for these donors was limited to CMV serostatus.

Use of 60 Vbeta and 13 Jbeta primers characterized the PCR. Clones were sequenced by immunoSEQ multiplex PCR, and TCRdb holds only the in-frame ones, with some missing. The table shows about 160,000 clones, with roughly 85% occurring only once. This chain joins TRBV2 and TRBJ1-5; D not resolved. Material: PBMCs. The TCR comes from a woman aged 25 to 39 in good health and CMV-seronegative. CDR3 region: CASTPLGSEYSNQPQHF. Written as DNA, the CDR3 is TGTGCCAGCACCCCGCTGGGGAGTGAGTATAGCAATCAGCCCCAGCATTTT.